This T cell receptor (beta chain) stems from a study of blood T cell repertoires in COVID-19. Study-level information: COVID-19 samples collected from the United States, Italy and Spain covered acute and convalescent phases.

Assay: immunoSEQ multiplex PCR; the TCRdb copy retains only in-frame clones and omits some. The table includes some 320,000 clones, 85% detected once. Germline loops: CDR1 SGHRS, CDR2 YFSETQ. The length of the CDR3 is 13 residues. With 3 bases removed from V and 5 bases from J, the gap between germline ends came to 8 bases. The receptor comes from a human donor in a cohort sampled during active COVID-19. This sequence joins TRBV5-1 and TRBJ1-4, with D possibly TRBD1 on 6 matching bases. The sequenced sample was peripheral blood. DNA of the CDR3: TGCGCCAGCAGCTATGGACAGAATGAAAAACTGTTTTTT. Its translation: CASSYGQNEKLFF.